This T cell receptor (beta chain) was sequenced for a study of long-term antiretroviral therapy in people with HIV. Running of the v3.0 immunoSEQ assay took place at survey level. Only in-frame clones appear in the TCRdb table, and some are missing; sequencing was by immunoSEQ multiplex PCR. The data contain 15,000 to 20,000 clones, 90% to 95% of them singletons. The sample holds one count of this clone. Germline CDR1 is KGHSH and CDR2 is LQKENI. The CDR3 is 16 residues long. The J segment lost 2 bases and the V segment lost 0 bases, leaving 4 bases of the junction unmatched. This chain connects TRBV18 to TRBJ2-3, with TRBD1 identical over 8 bases. This TCR was sampled from a man aged 45 to 65 with HIV. This sample comprised unsorted PBMCs, obtained 3 years after starting antiretroviral therapy. In DNA, the CDR3 is TGTGCCAGCTCACCACCGGTGACAGGGGTCACAGATACGCAGTATTTT. Protein sequence: CASSPPVTGVTDTQYF. The complete variable domain, with remaining parts taken from reference TRBV18 and TRBJ2-3, reads NAGVMQNPRHLVRRRGQEARLRCSPMKGHSHVYWYRQLPEEGLKFMVYLQKENIIDESGMPKERFSAEFPKEGPSILRIQQVVRGDSAAYFCASSPPVTGVTDTQYFGPGTRLTVL.